A selection of T cell receptor beta chains follows, all from one sample in a study of T cell responses to AZD1222 COVID-19 vaccine. Repertoires were generated with immunoSEQ multiplex PCR, while TCRdb's copy carries only in-frame clones and drops some. The sample has 45,000 to 60,000 clones; about 85% are singletons. The starting material was peripheral blood, obtained on day 0 of AZD1222 vaccination. These TCRs come from an adult in good health. The CDR3 runs from the conserved cysteine through the conserved F or W. A D gene is named only where the DNA matches it firmly. Rows give clone size only sometimes, using once, few, many, or a class for an expanded clone.

j_gene: TRBJ2-5; v_gene: TRBV6-5; abundance: NA; d_gene: TRBD2; CDR3aa: CASSRGGRETQYF; CDR3nt: TGTGCCAGCAGTCGGGGGGGCCGGGAGACCCAGTACTTC
j_gene: TRBJ2-7; v_gene: TRBV10-3; abundance: NA; d_gene: TRBD1; CDR3aa: CAISPGQGSSYEQYF; CDR3nt: TGTGCCATCAGTCCGGGACAGGGGAGCTCCTACGAGCAGTACTTC
j_gene: TRBJ1-1; v_gene: TRBV6-5; abundance: NA; d_gene: NA; CDR3aa: CASTPQNTEAFF; CDR3nt: TGTGCCAGCACCCCACAGAACACTGAAGCTTTCTTT
j_gene: TRBJ2-7; v_gene: TRBV28; abundance: NA; d_gene: NA; CDR3aa: CASRGAYEQYF; CDR3nt: TGTGCCAGCAGAGGGGCCTACGAGCAGTACTTC
j_gene: TRBJ2-3; v_gene: TRBV6-1; abundance: once; d_gene: NA; CDR3aa: CASSEGWGSDTQYF; CDR3nt: TGTGCCAGCAGTGAGGGGTGGGGGTCAGATACGCAGTATTTT
j_gene: TRBJ1-2; v_gene: TRBV4-3; abundance: NA; d_gene: NA; CDR3aa: CASSQDPGSGGSYGYTF; CDR3nt: TGCGCCAGCAGCCAAGATCCAGGGAGTGGGGGATCCTATGGCTACACCTTC
j_gene: TRBJ2-3; v_gene: TRBV11-2; abundance: NA; d_gene: NA; CDR3aa: CASSPLGTSTDTQYF; CDR3nt: TGTGCCAGCAGCCCTCTGGGCACTTCAACGGATACGCAGTATTTT
j_gene: TRBJ2-5; v_gene: TRBV12-2; abundance: NA; d_gene: NA; CDR3aa: CASRPRLAGGVRETQYF; CDR3nt: TGTGCAAGTCGCCCACGACTAGCGGGGGGGGTCCGAGAGACCCAGTACTTC
j_gene: TRBJ1-5; v_gene: TRBV5-1; abundance: NA; d_gene: TRBD1; CDR3aa: CASSPTGGAGNQPQHF; CDR3nt: TGCGCCAGCAGCCCCACAGGGGGCGCGGGCAATCAGCCCCAGCATTTT
j_gene: TRBJ1-2; v_gene: TRBV30; abundance: NA; d_gene: NA; CDR3aa: CAWSVGPSNYGYTF; CDR3nt: TGTGCCTGGAGTGTAGGCCCCAGTAACTATGGCTACACCTTC
j_gene: TRBJ1-3; v_gene: TRBV12-5; abundance: NA; d_gene: NA; CDR3aa: CASGQGGSGNTIYF; CDR3nt: TGTGCTAGTGGCCAAGGGGGATCTGGAAACACCATATATTTT
j_gene: TRBJ1-2; v_gene: TRBV7-8; abundance: NA; d_gene: TRBD1; CDR3aa: CASSPHRDSRGQTF; CDR3nt: TGTGCCAGCAGCCCTCACCGGGACAGCCGTGGCCAAACCTTC
j_gene: TRBJ1-2; v_gene: TRBV19; abundance: NA; d_gene: NA; CDR3aa: CASSIGLPGYGYTF; CDR3nt: TGTGCCAGTAGTATAGGGCTACCGGGCTATGGCTACACCTTC
j_gene: TRBJ1-2; v_gene: TRBV19; abundance: few; d_gene: NA; CDR3aa: CASALDSGTRSSGYTF; CDR3nt: TGTGCCAGTGCATTAGATTCCGGGACAAGAAGCTCTGGCTACACCTTC
j_gene: TRBJ1-5; v_gene: TRBV5-8; abundance: NA; d_gene: NA; CDR3aa: CASSPTGDSNQPQHF; CDR3nt: TGTGCCAGCAGTCCAACAGGAGATAGCAATCAGCCCCAGCATTTT